Below, 20 T cell receptor beta chains from the same sample are listed, as sequenced in a study of blood T cell repertoires in COVID-19. This table comes from immunoSEQ multiplex PCR, and its TCRdb copy is limited to in-frame clones, with some not included. The sample has around 190,000 clones; roughly four fifths are singletons. Sequenced input: peripheral blood. The receptor set was obtained from a woman aged 70-85 years with COVID-19, enrolled during active disease.

V usage is TRBV24-1 and J usage is TRBJ1-1; 9 bases map to TRBD1. The V segment lost 4 bases and the J segment 1 base; nucleotides outside the gene matches: 9. Germline values: CDR1 KGHDR, CDR2 SFDVKD. CDR3 length: 17 residues. The DNA of the CDR3 is TGTGCCACCAGTGACGGTCCCGGGACAGGGCGGAACACTGAAGCTTTCTTT. Translation gives CATSDGPGTGRNTEAFF.

This chain joins TRBV2 and TRBJ2-2; TRBD1 matches at 9 bases. The CDR3 has 17 residues. Trimming cost V 5 bases and J 4 bases; bases outside gene matches: 11. Germline V gene data show CDR1 as SNHLY and CDR2 as FYNNEI. In DNA, the CDR3 is TGTGCCAGCAGTTTACAAGGAGGGACAGGGACCACCGGGGAGCTGTTTTTT. It codes for CASSLQGGTGTTGELFF.

The chain employs TRBV18 and TRBJ2-2, with 8 positions matching TRBD1. The trim removed 2 bases at V and 5 bases at J, leaving 4 bases unmatched. Germline CDR1 is KGHSH and CDR2 is LQKENI. The CDR3 sequence is 15 residues long. CDR3 coding DNA: TGTGCCAGCTCACCATACAGGGGGGAAACCGGGGAGCTGTTTTTT. It yields the protein CASSPYRGETGELFF.

The chain has TRBV18 and TRBJ2-1; 12 bases align to TRBD2. From germline, CDR1 is KGHSH and CDR2 LQKENI. Losses at the gene ends were 1 base for V and 6 bases for J; bases not matched to a gene: 7. There are 17 residues in the CDR3. Here the CDR3 DNA reads TGTGCCAGCTCACCACTTCCCTCTAGCGGGAGGGCCAATGAGCAGTTCTTC. It encodes CASSPLPSSGRANEQFF.

The rearrangement links TRBV19 to TRBJ2-1; a possible D gene is TRBD1 (6 bases). The germline V and J ends were trimmed by 7 bases and 10 bases, with 11 bases remaining between them. The CDR3 contains 11 residues. The germline V gene encodes CDR1 LNHDA and CDR2 SQIVND (reference sequence). CDR3 sequence reads: CASIARGEQFF. CDR3 sequence (DNA): TGTGCCAGTATCGCAAGGGGGGAGCAGTTCTTC.

The chain combines TRBV24-1 with TRBJ2-2; D uncertain. The CDR3 loop spans 15 amino acids. V was shortened by 4 bases and J by 1 base, with 9 bases between the two germline ends. Per germline, CDR1 KGHDR and CDR2 SFDVKD. CDR3 amino acids: CATSELNRNTGELFF. In DNA form, the CDR3 reads TGTGCCACCAGTGAACTGAACCGGAACACCGGGGAGCTGTTTTTT.

This chain links TRBV12-5 with TRBJ2-1; D remains unclear. Germline lookup yields CDR1 LGHNT and CDR2 FRNRAP. This CDR3 has 12 residues. The V and J ends lost 5 bases and 7 bases respectively, with 9 bases between them. The DNA for the CDR3 is TGTGCTAGTGGTCCCGGTTTGAATGAGCAGTTCTTC. Its translation: CASGPGLNEQFF.

The rearrangement links TRBV19 to TRBJ2-7; D might be TRBD2 (5 bases). There are 13 residues in the CDR3. V lost 5 bases and J 2 bases, leaving 10 bases between the germline ends. Germline values: CDR1 LNHDA, CDR2 SQIVND (reference sequence). The CDR3 DNA reads as TGTGCCAGTAGTGTTATCGGGACCTACGAGCAGTACTTC. Its translation is CASSVIGTYEQYF.

The V and J genes are TRBV10-3 and TRBJ1-5; a possible D gene is TRBD1 (6 bases). Trimming stripped 2 bases from V and 7 bases from J, with 21 bases between. The CDR3 has 17 amino acids. Germline CDR1 and CDR2: ENHRY and SYGVKD. The CDR3 DNA reads as TGTGCCATCAGTGAGGCCCCGGACGGACGTCAGGGGCAGCCCCAGCATTTT. Translating gives CAISEAPDGRQGQPQHF.

The V call is TRBV30, the J call TRBJ1-2; unclear D gene. V was cut by 1 base and J by 2 bases, with 11 bases left in between. CDR1 is GTSNPN and CDR2 is SVGIG in the germline V gene (reference sequence). CDR3 size: 14 residues. DNA for the CDR3: TGTGCCTGGAGTGGTGGACTTAAAAACTATGGCTACACCTTC. This translates into CAWSGGLKNYGYTF.

The chain uses TRBV19 and TRBJ2-7; D uncertain. There are 12 residues in the CDR3. Germline-derived CDR1 and CDR2 are LNHDA and SQIVND (reference sequence). V was clipped by 0 bases and J by 9 bases, with 9 bases between them. Written as DNA, the CDR3 is TGTGCCAGTAGTATAGATCGGCGGTGGCAGTACTTC. Translated, it gives CASSIDRRWQYF.

In this sample, this clone turned up once. V and J are TRBV19 and TRBJ1-1; D may be TRBD1 (5 bases). V was cut by 3 bases and J by 4 bases, with 15 bases left in between. CDR1 and CDR2 (germline): LNHDA, SQIVND (reference sequence). The CDR3 totals 15 residues. The CDR3 DNA reads as TGTGCCAGTAGTATTACAAGGGGATTGAGCACTGAAGCTTTCTTT. Encoded protein: CASSITRGLSTEAFF.

This clone was recorded only once. V usage is TRBV6-4 and J usage is TRBJ2-7; 9 nucleotides align to TRBD1. J gave up 3 bases and V 0 bases, and 21 bases lay outside the gene matches. CDR1 and CDR2 (germline): MRHNA, SNTAGT. CDR3 size: 21 residues. In nucleotides, the CDR3 is TGTGCCAGCAGTGACTCCCATAGACAAAGGGACAGGGAAGTCTTGATCTACGAGCAGTACTTC. Translating gives CASSDSHRQRDREVLIYEQYF.

V and J are TRBV6-1 and TRBJ2-3, with D maybe TRBD2 (5 bases). The CDR3 spans 14 residues. The germline CDR1 and CDR2 sequences are MNHNS and SASEGT. Between the trimmed V and J ends, which lost 6 bases and 1 base, there was a span of 11 bases. CDR3 sequence (DNA): TGTGCCAGCAGCAAACTTAGCGGCACAGATACGCAGTATTTT. Its translation: CASSKLSGTDTQYF.

The rearrangement uses TRBV20-1 and TRBJ2-1; TRBD2 agrees at 14 bases. Germline V CDR1 and CDR2: DFQATT, SNEGSKA (reference sequence). This CDR3 is built from 16 residues. The junction had 5 bases not matched to a gene; V was cut back by 3 bases and J by 4 bases. The CDR3 DNA is TGCAGTGCTAGTGGGACTAGCGGGAGTAGTTACAATGAGCAGTTCTTC. Its translation: CSASGTSGSSYNEQFF.

The table lists this clone with a few counts. V usage is TRBV7-8 and J usage is TRBJ1-4; tentative D call: TRBD1 (5 bases). Trimming took 5 bases from V and 2 from J, leaving 15 bases between them. The CDR3 length is 16 residues. The germline V gene encodes CDR1 SGHVS and CDR2 FQNEAQ. The CDR3 sequence: CASSQRTFTTNEKLFF. The CDR3 DNA reads as TGTGCCAGCAGCCAGAGGACATTCACGACTAATGAAAAACTGTTTTTT. The full variable domain, with the rest looked up from reference TRBV7-8 and TRBJ1-4, is GAGVSQSPRYKVAKRGQDVALRCDPISGHVSLFWYQQALGQGPEFLTYFQNEAQLDKSGLPSDRFFAERPEGSVSTLKIQRTQQEDSAVYLCASSQRTFTTNEKLFFGSGTQLSVL.

The chain uses TRBV6-6 and TRBJ1-5; maybe TRBD1 (6 bases). Germline V CDR1 and CDR2: MNHNY, SVGAGI (reference sequence). CDR3 length equals 13 residues. V shed 7 bases and J shed 7 bases, with 14 bases lying between them. This CDR3 is CASKQQGLQPQHF. The CDR3 DNA reads TGTGCCAGCAAACAACAGGGCCTACAGCCCCAGCATTTT.

The chain has TRBV18 and TRBJ1-1; D is ambiguous. CDR1 KGHSH and CDR2 LQKENI come from the germline V gene. This CDR3 spans 12 amino acids. Trimming removed 6 bases from V and 5 bases from J, with 10 bases in between. The chain's CDR3 is CASSTDGTEAFF. CDR3 nucleotide sequence: TGTGCCAGCTCCACCGACGGGACTGAAGCTTTCTTT. The full variable domain, with the rest looked up from reference TRBV18 and TRBJ1-1, is NAGVMQNPRHLVRRRGQEARLRCSPMKGHSHVYWYRQLPEEGLKFMVYLQKENIIDESGMPKERFSAEFPKEGPSILRIQQVVRGDSAAYFCASSTDGTEAFFGQGTRLTVV.

The V gene is TRBV20-1, the J gene TRBJ1-5; D gene ambiguous. V was clipped by 3 bases and J by 4 bases, with 19 bases between them. Germline V gene lookup returns CDR1 DFQATT and CDR2 SNEGSKA (reference sequence). CDR3 size: 16 residues. The CDR3 sequence: CSASASATSINQPQHF. The CDR3 DNA sequence: TGCAGTGCTAGTGCCAGCGCCACTAGCATTAATCAGCCCCAGCATTTT.

CDR3 in amino acids: CASRTAYGYTF. The CDR3 DNA follows: TGTGCCAGTAGGACAGCCTATGGCTACACCTTC. The genes are TRBV19 and TRBJ1-2; D might be TRBD1 (5 bases). Germline-derived CDR1 and CDR2 are LNHDA and SQIVND (reference sequence). V lost 6 bases, J lost 4 bases, and 6 bases lay in between. This CDR3 region has 11 residues. Together with reference TRBV19 and TRBJ1-2, the CDR3 gives the full variable domain: DGGITQSPKYLFRKEGQNVTLSCEQNLNHDAMYWYRQDPGQGLRLIYYSQIVNDFQKGDIAEGYSVSREKKESFPLTVTSAQKNPTAFYLCASRTAYGYTFGSGTRLTVV.